Following are 14 T cell receptor beta chains from one sample sequenced in a study of Ad26.COV2.S vaccination and SARS-CoV-2 variants. Sequenced by immunoSEQ multiplex PCR; TCRdb stores in-frame clones only, minus some. The data show some 350,000 clones, with roughly 90% seen just once and about 5% held by the top ten. Treatment noted: some 20 received Ad26.COV2.S at low or high dose, single or two shots; roughly five received placebo; per-sample allocation not given. Specimens were obtained on day 63 following the first vaccine or placebo injection. Sequenced material: peripheral blood, taken in a trial of Ad26.COV2.S vaccine versus placebo. The receptors here all came from a person between 18 and 60 years old who received the Ad26.COV2.S COVID-19 vaccine or a placebo.

The sample holds a few counts of this clone. The rearrangement joins TRBV5-8 to TRBJ1-2; no clear D. Trimming stripped 3 bases from V and 4 bases from J, with 19 bases between. Germline V CDR1 and CDR2: SGHTS, YDEGEE. The CDR3 runs 16 residues. For the CDR3, the DNA is TGTGCCAGCAGCTCCCCCGGGCTCCAGGAGGGCTATGGCTACACCTTC. Translated: CASSSPGLQEGYGYTF.

The chain couples TRBV4-2 to TRBJ2-3, with D maybe TRBD1 (5 bases). The length of the CDR3 is 15 residues. Looked up from germline, CDR1 is LGHNA and CDR2 is YNFKEQ. V shed 0 bases and J shed 5 bases, with 12 bases lying between them. CDR3 amino acids: CASSQDSGAEDTQYF. DNA for the CDR3: TGTGCCAGCAGCCAAGACTCTGGGGCCGAAGATACGCAGTATTTT.

The CDR3 protein is CASSLYGETAPRGAEAFF. CDR3 DNA: TGTGCCAGCAGCTTGTACGGGGAGACAGCCCCTCGAGGGGCTGAAGCTTTCTTT. J is TRBJ1-1 and V is TRBV5-6; D possibly corresponds to TRBD1 (5 bases). Germline V gives CDR1 SGHDT, CDR2 YYEEEE. This CDR3 spans 18 amino acids. The V end lost 1 base, the J end lost 6 bases, and 25 bases lay between the germline ends. Full variable domain (missing parts from reference TRBV5-6 and TRBJ1-1): DAGVTQSPTHLIKTRGQQVTLRCSPKSGHDTVSWYQQALGQGPQFIFQYYEEEERQRGNFPDRFSGHQFPNYSSELNVNALLLGDSALYLCASSLYGETAPRGAEAFFGQGTRLTVV.

The CDR3 sequence: CASSLRTGVAFF. CDR3 nucleotide sequence: TGTGCCAGCAGCTTAAGGACAGGGGTAGCTTTCTTT. The rearrangement uses TRBV5-6 and TRBJ1-1, with TRBD1 matching 9 bases. Germline V lookup: CDR1 SGHDT, CDR2 YYEEEE. The trim removed 2 bases at V and 10 bases at J, leaving 3 bases unmatched. The length of the CDR3 is 12 residues.

This clone was seen a single time. The chain combines TRBV3-1 (or the pseudogene TRBV3-2) with TRBJ1-1, with D maybe TRBD1 (5 bases). The CDR3 runs 15 residues. V shed 6 bases and J shed 2 bases, with 16 bases lying between them. Germline V gene sequence: CDR1 LGHDT, CDR2 YNNKEL (reference sequence). The DNA for the CDR3 is TGTGCCAGCAGTTTTATAGGGACGGGAAACACTGAAGCTTTCTTT. Protein product: CASSFIGTGNTEAFF.

This rearrangement joins TRBV7-9 to TRBJ2-2; 9 positions agree with TRBD1. CDR1 SEHNR and CDR2 FQNEAQ come from the germline V gene (reference sequence). This CDR3 has 15 residues. The V and J ends lost 1 base and 7 bases, in that order; junction bases with no gene match: 4. In DNA, the CDR3 is TGTGCCAGCAGCTTAGTCGGACAGGGGATCGGGGAGCTGTTTTTT. This gives the protein CASSLVGQGIGELFF.

This chain links TRBV10-3 with TRBJ1-1, with D unresolved. This CDR3 has 12 amino acids. In germline, CDR1 is ENHRY, CDR2 SYGVKD. With 7 bases removed from V and 1 base from J, the gap between germline ends came to 7 bases. CDR3 protein: CAITEGNTEAFF. The CDR3, as DNA: TGTGCCATCACCGAGGGGAACACTGAAGCTTTCTTT.

The rearrangement joins TRBV19 to TRBJ1-4; a weak D match, TRBD1 (5 bases). The germline CDR1 and CDR2 sequences are LNHDA and SQIVND (reference sequence). CDR3 length: 14 residues. The V end was cut by 5 bases, the J end by 5 bases, with 12 bases between. The CDR3 protein is CASSSGTGNEKLFF. The CDR3 region has the DNA TGTGCCAGTAGTTCCGGGACCGGGAATGAAAAACTGTTTTTT. The whole variable domain, remainder taken from reference TRBV19 and TRBJ1-4, is DGGITQSPKYLFRKEGQNVTLSCEQNLNHDAMYWYRQDPGQGLRLIYYSQIVNDFQKGDIAEGYSVSREKKESFPLTVTSAQKNPTAFYLCASSSGTGNEKLFFGSGTQLSVL.

The gene calls are TRBV3-1 (or the pseudogene TRBV3-2) and TRBJ2-3; D is perhaps TRBD2 (6 bases). Germline V gene data show CDR1 as LGHDT and CDR2 as YNNKEL (reference sequence). The ends were cut back, 2 bases at V and 1 base at J, with 10 bases in the middle. The length of the CDR3 is 15 residues. The CDR3 DNA reads as TGTGCCAGCAGCCAAACTCCGGGGGGCACAGATACGCAGTATTTT. It encodes CASSQTPGGTDTQYF.

The V and J genes are TRBV4-3 and TRBJ1-1; no definite D call. The CDR3 is 15 residues long. Trimming left V 1 base short and J 1 base short, with 10 bases between. Germline V gene lookup returns CDR1 LGHNA and CDR2 YSLEER. In DNA, the CDR3 is TGCGCCAGCAGCCAAGCTGAGACACCGAACACTGAAGCTTTCTTT. It codes for CASSQAETPNTEAFF.

The J gene is TRBJ1-2, the V gene TRBV6-5, with 8 bases matching TRBD1. The CDR3 loop spans 15 amino acids. V lost 7 bases to trimming and J lost 5 bases; unmatched junction nucleotides: 12. Germline CDR1 and CDR2: MNHEY and SVGAGI. CDR3 DNA sequence: TGTGCCAGCACTGGACAGGGTGGGACATCGTATGGCTACACCTTC. The encoded protein is CASTGQGGTSYGYTF.

CDR3 in DNA: TGTGCCAGCAGTTACTCGTATAGCGAGCAGTACTTC. Translating it yields CASSYSYSEQYF. V is TRBV6-2 or TRBV6-3 and J is TRBJ2-7; D is undetermined. Germline V gives CDR1 MNHEY, CDR2 SVGEGT. V gave up 0 bases and J gave up 6 bases, with 6 bases separating them. This CDR3 region has 12 residues.

This sequence joins TRBV18 and TRBJ1-6; D unclear. This CDR3 contains 12 residues. The ends were cut back, 3 bases at V and 6 bases at J, with 3 bases in the middle. The germline gives CDR1 KGHSH, CDR2 LQKENI. The DNA for the CDR3 is TGTGCCAGCTCACCTCCTAATTCACCCCTCCACTTT. Protein sequence: CASSPPNSPLHF.

The CDR3 DNA reads as TGTGCCAGCATCTATCGGGGCGAGCAGTACTTC. Translated: CASIYRGEQYF. The genes are TRBV3-1 (or the pseudogene TRBV3-2) and TRBJ2-7; the D gene is possibly TRBD2 (5 bases). The CDR3 consists of 11 residues. Per the germline V gene, CDR1 is LGHDT and CDR2 is YNNKEL (reference sequence). V gave up 7 bases and J gave up 6 bases, with 10 bases separating them.